The present entry profiles one T cell receptor beta chain with its context. Germline CDR1 KGHDR, CDR2 SFDVKD. V gave up 4 bases and J gave up 7 bases; unmatched junction bases: 6. The CDR3 contains 15 residues. TCRdb keeps only in-frame clones here, not all; method: immunoSEQ multiplex PCR. The sample has 130,000 to 150,000 clones; approximately 91% are singletons. These data originate in a study of control samples from healthy donors and cancer patients. V usage is TRBV24-1 and J usage is TRBJ1-5, with 10 bases aligning to TRBD1. Input material: blood. The receptor's source is a man under 40 in good health. The CDR3 bases are TGTGCCACCAGTGAATCGGGACAGGGGATGCAGCCCCAGCATTTT. Translated, it gives CATSESGQGMQPQHF.